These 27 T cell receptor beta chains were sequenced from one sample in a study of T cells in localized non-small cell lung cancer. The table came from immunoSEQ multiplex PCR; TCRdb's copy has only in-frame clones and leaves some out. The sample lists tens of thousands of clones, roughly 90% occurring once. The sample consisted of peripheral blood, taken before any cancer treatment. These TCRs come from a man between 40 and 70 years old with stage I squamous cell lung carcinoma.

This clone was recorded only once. The CDR3 DNA reads TGCGCCAGCAGCCGGGGAAGGGGGGGGTACAATGAGCAGTTCTTC. It codes for CASSRGRGGYNEQFF. The chain employs TRBV4-1 and TRBJ2-1; perhaps TRBD2 as D (7 bases). CDR3 length: 15 amino acids. Germline CDR1 is MGHRA and CDR2 is YSYEKL. V lost 4 bases, J lost 4 bases, and 14 bases lay in between.

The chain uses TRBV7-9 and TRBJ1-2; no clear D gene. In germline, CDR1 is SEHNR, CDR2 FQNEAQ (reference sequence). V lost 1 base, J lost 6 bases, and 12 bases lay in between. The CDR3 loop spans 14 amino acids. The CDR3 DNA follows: TGTGCCAGCAGCTTAGAGGAACCGCCTAATGGCTACACCTTC. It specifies CASSLEEPPNGYTF.

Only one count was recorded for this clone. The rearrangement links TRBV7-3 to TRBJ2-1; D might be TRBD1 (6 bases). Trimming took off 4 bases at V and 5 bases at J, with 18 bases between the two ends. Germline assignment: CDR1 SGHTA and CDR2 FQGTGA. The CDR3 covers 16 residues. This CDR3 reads CASSSHASTGDNEQFF. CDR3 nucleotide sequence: TGTGCCAGCAGCTCTCATGCTTCGACAGGCGACAATGAGCAGTTCTTC.

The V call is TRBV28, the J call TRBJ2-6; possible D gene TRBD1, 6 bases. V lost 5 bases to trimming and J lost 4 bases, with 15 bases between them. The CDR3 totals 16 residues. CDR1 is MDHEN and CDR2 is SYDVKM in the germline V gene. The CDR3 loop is CASSLWTVSGANVLTF. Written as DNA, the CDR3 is TGTGCCAGCAGTCTCTGGACAGTCTCGGGGGCCAACGTCCTGACTTTC.

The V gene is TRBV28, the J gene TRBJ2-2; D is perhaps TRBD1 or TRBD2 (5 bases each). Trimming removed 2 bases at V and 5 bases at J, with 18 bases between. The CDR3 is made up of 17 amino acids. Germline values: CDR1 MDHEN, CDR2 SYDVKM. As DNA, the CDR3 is TGTGCCAGCAGTTTAGGGACCGGACGGACTTCGACCGGGGAGCTGTTTTTT. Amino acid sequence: CASSLGTGRTSTGELFF.

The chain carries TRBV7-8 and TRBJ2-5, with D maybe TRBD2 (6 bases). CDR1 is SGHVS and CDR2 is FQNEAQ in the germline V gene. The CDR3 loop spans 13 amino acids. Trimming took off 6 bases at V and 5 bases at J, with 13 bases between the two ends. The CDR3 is CASSPVGGETQYF. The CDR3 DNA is TGTGCCAGCAGTCCCGTTGGGGGGGAGACCCAGTACTTC.

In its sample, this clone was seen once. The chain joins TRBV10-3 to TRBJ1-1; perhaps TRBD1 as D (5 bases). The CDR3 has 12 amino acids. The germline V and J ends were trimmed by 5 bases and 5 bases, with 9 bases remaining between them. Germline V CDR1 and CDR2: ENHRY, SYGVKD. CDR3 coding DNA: TGTGCCATCAGTCCCAGGGAAACTGAAGCTTTCTTT. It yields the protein CAISPRETEAFF.

CDR3 amino acids: CASSPGQGMDEQYF. CDR3 coding DNA: TGCGCCAGCAGTCCCGGACAGGGGATGGACGAGCAGTACTTC. J is TRBJ2-7 and V is TRBV5-1, with 9 bases identical to TRBD1. The CDR3 contains 14 residues. J was trimmed by 5 bases and V by 5 bases; bases with no gene match: 8. The germline V gene has CDR1 SGHRS and CDR2 YFSETQ. Using reference TRBV5-1 and TRBJ2-7 for the parts outside the CDR3, the full variable domain is KAGVTQTPRYLIKTRGQQVTLSCSPISGHRSVSWYQQTPGQGLQFLFEYFSETQRNKGNFPGRFSGRQFSNSRSEMNVSTLELGDSALYLCASSPGQGMDEQYFGPGTRLTVT.

CDR3 DNA: TGTGCCAGCAGCTTGGGCACAGGTAACTATGGCTACACCTTC. This codes for CASSLGTGNYGYTF. The rearrangement uses TRBV5-4 and TRBJ1-2, with a possible D match to TRBD1 (5 bases). Germline V CDR1 and CDR2: SGHNT, YYREEE (reference sequence). Trimming removed 0 bases from V and 1 base from J, with 7 bases in between. The CDR3 extends over 14 amino acids.

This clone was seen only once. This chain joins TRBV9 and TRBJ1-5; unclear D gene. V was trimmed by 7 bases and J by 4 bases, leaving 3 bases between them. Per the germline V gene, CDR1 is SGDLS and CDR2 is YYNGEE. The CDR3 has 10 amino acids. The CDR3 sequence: CASENQPQHF. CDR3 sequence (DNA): TGTGCCAGCGAGAATCAGCCCCAGCATTTT.

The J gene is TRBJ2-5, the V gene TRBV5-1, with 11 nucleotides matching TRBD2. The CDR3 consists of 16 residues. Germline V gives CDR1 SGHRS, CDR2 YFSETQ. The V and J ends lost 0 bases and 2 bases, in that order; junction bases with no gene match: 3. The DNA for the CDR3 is TGCGCCAGCAGCTTGGGACTAGCGGGGTTTCAAGAGACCCAGTACTTC. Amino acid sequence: CASSLGLAGFQETQYF.

The CDR3 coding sequence is TGTGCCAGCAGCCCAAAAGAGACCCAGTACTTC. It specifies CASSPKETQYF. The chain has TRBV5-5 and TRBJ2-5; no reliable D call. Trimming stripped 4 bases from V and 3 bases from J, with 4 bases between. CDR1 is SGHKS, CDR2 YYEKEE, per germline (reference sequence). The CDR3 extends over 11 amino acids.

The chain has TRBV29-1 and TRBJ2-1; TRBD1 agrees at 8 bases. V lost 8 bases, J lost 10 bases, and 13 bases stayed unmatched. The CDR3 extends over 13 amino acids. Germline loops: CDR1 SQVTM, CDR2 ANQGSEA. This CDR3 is CSSSTGQVNEQFF. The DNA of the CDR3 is TGCAGCTCCTCTACGGGACAGGTAAACGAGCAGTTCTTC.

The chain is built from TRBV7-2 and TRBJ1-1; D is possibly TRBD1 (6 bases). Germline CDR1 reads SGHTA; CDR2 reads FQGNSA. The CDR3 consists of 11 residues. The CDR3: CASRGNTEAFF. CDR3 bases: TGTGCTTCCAGGGGAAACACTGAAGCTTTCTTT.

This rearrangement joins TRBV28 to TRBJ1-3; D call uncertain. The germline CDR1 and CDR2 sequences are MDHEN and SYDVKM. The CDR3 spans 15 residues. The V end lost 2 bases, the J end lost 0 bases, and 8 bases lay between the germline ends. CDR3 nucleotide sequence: TGTGCCAGCAGTTTAACGGCCGTCTCTGGAAACACCATATATTTT. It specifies CASSLTAVSGNTIYF.

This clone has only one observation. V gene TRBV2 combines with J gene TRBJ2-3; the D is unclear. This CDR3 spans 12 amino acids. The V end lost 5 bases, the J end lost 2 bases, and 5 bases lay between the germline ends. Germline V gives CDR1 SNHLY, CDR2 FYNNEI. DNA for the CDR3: TGTGCCAGCAGTTTTACCACAGATACGCAGTATTTT. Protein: CASSFTTDTQYF.

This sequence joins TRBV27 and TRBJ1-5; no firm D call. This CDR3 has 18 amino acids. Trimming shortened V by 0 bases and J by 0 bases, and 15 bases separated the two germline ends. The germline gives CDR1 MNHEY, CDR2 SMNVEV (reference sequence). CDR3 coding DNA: TGTGCCAGCAGTTTATCCGTAGACGGAAGAAATAGCAATCAGCCCCAGCATTTT. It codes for CASSLSVDGRNSNQPQHF.

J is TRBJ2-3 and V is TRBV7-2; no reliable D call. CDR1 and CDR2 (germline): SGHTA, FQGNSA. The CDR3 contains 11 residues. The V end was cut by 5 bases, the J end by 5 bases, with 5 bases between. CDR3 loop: CASSPQDTQYF. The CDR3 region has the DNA TGTGCCAGCAGCCCCCAAGATACGCAGTATTTT.

In DNA, the CDR3 is TGTGCCAGCAGCTTTACTCCGGGGACCCAGTACTTC. It translates to CASSFTPGTQYF. The V call is TRBV7-9, the J call TRBJ2-5, with D unresolved. With 3 bases removed from V and 7 bases from J, the gap between germline ends came to 9 bases. The CDR3 sequence is 12 residues long. Germline CDR1 reads SEHNR; CDR2 reads FQNEAQ (reference sequence).

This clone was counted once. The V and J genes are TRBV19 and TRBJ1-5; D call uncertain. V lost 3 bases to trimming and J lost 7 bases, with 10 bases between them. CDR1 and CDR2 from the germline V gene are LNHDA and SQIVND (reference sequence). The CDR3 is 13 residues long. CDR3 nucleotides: TGTGCCAGTAGTATGAGTAACGGACAGCCCCAGCATTTT. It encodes CASSMSNGQPQHF.

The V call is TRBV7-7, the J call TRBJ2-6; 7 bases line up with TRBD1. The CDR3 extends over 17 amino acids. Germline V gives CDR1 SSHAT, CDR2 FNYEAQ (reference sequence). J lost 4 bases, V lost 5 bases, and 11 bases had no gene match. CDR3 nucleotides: TGTGCCAGCAGCCCGTCTAGGGGGCTAGGAGGGGCCAACGTCCTGACTTTC. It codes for CASSPSRGLGGANVLTF.

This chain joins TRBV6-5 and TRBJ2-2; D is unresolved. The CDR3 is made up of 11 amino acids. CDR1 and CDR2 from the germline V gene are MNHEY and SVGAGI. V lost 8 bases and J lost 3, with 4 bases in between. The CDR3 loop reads CASHYTGELFF. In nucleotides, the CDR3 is TGTGCCAGCCACTACACCGGGGAGCTGTTTTTT.

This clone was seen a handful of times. CDR3 region: CASSLGQNYEQYF. CDR3 in DNA: TGTGCCAGCAGCTTGGGACAAAACTACGAGCAGTACTTC. The chain combines TRBV5-6 with TRBJ2-7; no clear D gene. This CDR3 is 13 amino acids long. Germline loops: CDR1 SGHDT, CDR2 YYEEEE. Trimming took off 0 bases at V and 3 bases at J, with 7 bases between the two ends.

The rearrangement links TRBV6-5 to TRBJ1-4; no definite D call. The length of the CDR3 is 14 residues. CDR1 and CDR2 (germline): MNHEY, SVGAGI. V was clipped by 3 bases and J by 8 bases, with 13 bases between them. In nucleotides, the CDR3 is TGTGCCAGCAGTTATTTGTCGGCAGGCGAAAAACTGTTTTTT. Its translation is CASSYLSAGEKLFF.

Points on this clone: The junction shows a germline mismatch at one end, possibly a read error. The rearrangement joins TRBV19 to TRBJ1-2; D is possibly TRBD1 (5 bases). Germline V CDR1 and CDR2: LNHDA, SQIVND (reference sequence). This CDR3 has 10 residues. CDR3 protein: CASSPQTDSF. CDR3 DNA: TGTGCCAGTAGCCCCCAAACAGACAGCTTC.

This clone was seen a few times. The CDR3 is CASSSIWGRGLVSYEQYF. The CDR3 DNA follows: TGTGCCAGCAGTTCGATATGGGGCCGGGGGTTAGTTTCGTACGAGCAGTACTTC. The chain uses TRBV28 and TRBJ2-7, with D possibly matching TRBD2 (6 bases). This CDR3 spans 18 amino acids. Germline V gene lookup returns CDR1 MDHEN and CDR2 SYDVKM. Trimming removed 4 bases from V and 4 bases from J, with 26 bases in between.

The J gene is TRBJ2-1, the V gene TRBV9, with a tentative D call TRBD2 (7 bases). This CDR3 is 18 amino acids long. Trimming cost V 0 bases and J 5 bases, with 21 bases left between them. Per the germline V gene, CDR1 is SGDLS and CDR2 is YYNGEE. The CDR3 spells CASSVVVGPGGRNNEQFF. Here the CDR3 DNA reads TGTGCCAGCAGCGTAGTAGTGGGACCGGGGGGCCGAAACAATGAGCAGTTCTTC.